This T cell receptor (beta chain) was captured in a study of shared clonotypes between healthy human individuals. As to this clone: Its cognate antigen is unknown.

Whole-study findings and limits: Clonotypes which were not shared had lower generation probabilities than clonotypes that all four donors shared. Since donors were few, the genetic and exposure-history diversity represented was limited.

Sequencing was performed with immunoSEQ multiplex PCR; in TCRdb, only in-frame clones are kept and a portion is missing. The sample holds around 2,000,000 clones, roughly 94% seen once. The receptor was derived from a man between 18 and 35 years old in good health. Sequenced input: naive CD4+ T cells sorted from blood. Subset denoted: CD45RA+ positively selected.

The CDR3 DNA sequence: TGTGCCAGCACTGTTGGGGCCAACGTCCTGACTTTC. Its translation: CASTVGANVLTF. The rearrangement links TRBV2 to TRBJ2-6; D gene ambiguous. This CDR3 is 12 amino acids long. The V end lost 7 bases, the J end lost 3 bases, and 4 bases lay between the germline ends. The germline V gene encodes CDR1 SNHLY and CDR2 FYNNEI.